Only one count was recorded for the clone carrying this T cell receptor beta chain. This sample is drawn from a study of OX40 agonist ivuxolimab in advanced cancers. V lost 5 bases, J lost 2 bases, and 9 bases lay in between. The germline V gene encodes CDR1 LNHDA and CDR2 SQIVND (reference sequence). The CDR3 loop spans 13 amino acids. Autoimmune disease history or systemic immunosuppression excluded patients. Clones were read by immunoSEQ multiplex PCR, and TCRdb kept only the in-frame ones, dropping some. The sample lists 75,000 to 95,000 clones, under 95% seen once, with 11% in the top ten. The sample in question was CD4+ or CD8+ T cells sorted from blood, obtained in a trial of the OX40 agonist ivuxolimab. The source of this sequence is an adult with an advanced solid tumor such as melanoma, head and neck, liver or kidney cancer. The chain combines TRBV19 with TRBJ1-2; TRBD1 is a possible D gene (6 bases). The CDR3 loop reads CASSAGQNYGYTF. CDR3 bases: TGTGCCAGTAGTGCCGGACAGAACTATGGCTACACCTTC.